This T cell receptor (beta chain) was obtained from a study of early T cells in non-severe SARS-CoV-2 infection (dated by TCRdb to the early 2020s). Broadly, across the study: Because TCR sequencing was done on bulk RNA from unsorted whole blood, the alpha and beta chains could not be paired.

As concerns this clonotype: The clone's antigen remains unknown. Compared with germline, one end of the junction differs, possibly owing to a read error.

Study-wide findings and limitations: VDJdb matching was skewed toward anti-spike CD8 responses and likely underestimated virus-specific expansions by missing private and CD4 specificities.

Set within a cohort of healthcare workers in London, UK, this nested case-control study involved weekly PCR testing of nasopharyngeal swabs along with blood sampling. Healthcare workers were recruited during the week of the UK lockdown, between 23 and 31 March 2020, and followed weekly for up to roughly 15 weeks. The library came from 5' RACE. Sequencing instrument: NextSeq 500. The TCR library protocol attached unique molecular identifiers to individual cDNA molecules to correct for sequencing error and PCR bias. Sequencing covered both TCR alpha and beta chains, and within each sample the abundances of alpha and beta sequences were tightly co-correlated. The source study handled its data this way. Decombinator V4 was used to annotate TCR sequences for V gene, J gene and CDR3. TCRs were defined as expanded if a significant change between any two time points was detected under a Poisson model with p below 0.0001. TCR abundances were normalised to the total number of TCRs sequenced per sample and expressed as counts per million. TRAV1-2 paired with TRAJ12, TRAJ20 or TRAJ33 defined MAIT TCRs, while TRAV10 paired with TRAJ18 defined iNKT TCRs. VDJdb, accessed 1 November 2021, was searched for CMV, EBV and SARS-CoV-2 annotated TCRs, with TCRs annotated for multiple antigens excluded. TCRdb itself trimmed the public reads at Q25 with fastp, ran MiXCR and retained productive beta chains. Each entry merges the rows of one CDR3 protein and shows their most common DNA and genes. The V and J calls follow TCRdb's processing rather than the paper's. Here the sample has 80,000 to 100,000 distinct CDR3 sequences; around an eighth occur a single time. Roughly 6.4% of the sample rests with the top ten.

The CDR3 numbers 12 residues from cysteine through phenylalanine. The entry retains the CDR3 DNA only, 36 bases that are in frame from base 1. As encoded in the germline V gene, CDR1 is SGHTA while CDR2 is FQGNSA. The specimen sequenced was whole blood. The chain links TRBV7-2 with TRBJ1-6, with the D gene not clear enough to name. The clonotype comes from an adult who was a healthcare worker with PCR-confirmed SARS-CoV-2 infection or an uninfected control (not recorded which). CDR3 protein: CASSPAVGVLGF. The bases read TGTGCCAGCAGCCCGGCCGTTGGAGTTTTGGGTTTT.